Described below is a single T cell receptor beta chain sequence and its context. Its cognate antigen is unknown. Trimming removed 5 bases at V and 1 base at J, with 8 bases between. CDR3 length: 14 residues. From germline, CDR1 is LGHNT and CDR2 FRNRAP. This specimen comes from a study of OX40 agonist ivuxolimab in advanced cancers. Study-level information: The study gave patients intravenous ivuxolimab at 0.01 to 10 mg/kg every 2 weeks. One patient with hepatocellular carcinoma and two with cutaneous melanoma, three in all, had partial responses. Points from the study as a whole: Which antigen the expanded peripheral T cells recognized is unknown. Low levels of normalized T-cell clonal expansion also appeared in some nonresponders.

The assay was immunoSEQ multiplex PCR, and TCRdb's table has in-frame clones only and misses some. The table shows approximately 66,000 clones, with about 87% occurring only once. This TCR was sampled from an adult with an advanced solid tumor such as melanoma, head and neck, liver or kidney cancer. The material was CD4+ or CD8+ T cells sorted from blood, obtained in a trial of the OX40 agonist ivuxolimab. The chain couples TRBV12-5 to TRBJ2-2, with D possibly TRBD1 on 5 matching bases. Here the CDR3 DNA reads TGTGCTAGTGGTCCAACAGGGAACACCGGGGAGCTGTTTTTT. Its protein product is CASGPTGNTGELFF.